These 8 T cell receptor beta chains originate from one sample sequenced in a study of cytomegalovirus exposure and HLA in healthy donors. In the PCR, 60 Vbeta and 13 Jbeta primers were used. Data came from immunoSEQ multiplex PCR; TCRdb stores just in-frame clones and leaves some out. Of a few hundred thousand clones listed, about 78% were seen once; the top ten hold about 2.7%. Specimen: PBMCs. All receptors come from a woman in her twenties or thirties in good health and CMV-seronegative.

V and J are TRBV9 and TRBJ1-5; 9 nucleotides agree with TRBD1. Germline V CDR1 and CDR2: SGDLS, YYNGEE. This CDR3 is built from 14 residues. J lost 6 bases, V lost 3 bases, and 4 bases had no gene match. For the CDR3, the DNA is TGTGCCAGCAGCGCCGGGACAGGGAGTCAGCCCCAGCATTTT. The encoded protein is CASSAGTGSQPQHF.

The chain employs TRBV6-5 and TRBJ1-1; D is unclear. This CDR3 contains 13 residues. Trimming stripped 6 bases from V and 0 bases from J, with 8 bases between. From germline, CDR1 is MNHEY and CDR2 SVGAGI. The CDR3 DNA sequence: TGTGCCAGCAGGGAGGTATTGAACACTGAAGCTTTCTTT. Translating gives CASREVLNTEAFF.

The rearrangement uses TRBV5-1 and TRBJ2-1; 13 bases line up with TRBD2. Per the germline V gene, CDR1 is SGHRS and CDR2 is YFSETQ. V lost 4 bases, J lost 9 bases, and 4 bases stayed unmatched. The CDR3 sequence is 14 residues long. The CDR3 sequence is CASSDGLAGVEQFF. The CDR3 DNA follows: TGCGCCAGCAGCGACGGACTAGCGGGAGTTGAGCAGTTCTTC.

The chain joins TRBV7-9 to TRBJ2-1; D may be TRBD1 (6 bases). Germline values: CDR1 SEHNR, CDR2 FQNEAQ (reference sequence). V shed 2 bases and J shed 12 bases, with 17 bases lying between them. The CDR3 totals 14 residues. The CDR3 DNA follows: TGTGCCAGCAGCTTAACCGGGACAAGAGTTGGGCAGTTCTTC. Its protein product is CASSLTGTRVGQFF.

This CDR3 is CASSLDGGGVYEQYF. The CDR3 nucleotides are TGCGCCAGCAGCTTGGATGGGGGAGGGGTCTACGAGCAGTACTTC. The chain recombines TRBV5-1 with TRBJ2-7, with 7 bases that match TRBD2. The CDR3 spans 15 residues. V shed 0 bases and J 3 bases; nucleotides not matched to a gene: 6. CDR1 is SGHRS, CDR2 YFSETQ, per germline.

This clone appeared a few times. This chain uses TRBV15 with TRBJ2-2; the match to TRBD2 covers 10 bases. Germline-derived CDR1 and CDR2 are LNHNV and YYDKDF (reference sequence). The CDR3 runs 16 residues. Unmatched junction bases numbered 5, after V lost 0 bases and J lost 7 bases. CDR3 nucleotide sequence: TGTGCCACCAGCAGAGAAGCGGGGGGGCGAGGCGGGGAGCTGTTTTTT. Translating it yields CATSREAGGRGGELFF.

The CDR3 sequence: CASSQAGQGGNEQFF. CDR3 in DNA: TGCGCCAGCAGCCAAGCGGGGCAGGGAGGGAATGAGCAGTTCTTC. The rearrangement uses TRBV4-1 and TRBJ2-1; TRBD2 aligns across 7 bases. Germline CDR1 MGHRA, CDR2 YSYEKL. V trimming: 1 base; J trimming: 7 bases; junction bases outside the gene matches: 7. This CDR3 region has 15 residues.

The chain links TRBV30 to TRBJ1-2; D might be TRBD1 (6 bases). The CDR3 contains 12 residues. CDR1 and CDR2 (germline): GTSNPN, SVGIG (reference sequence). Trimming pared 5 bases from V and 8 bases from J, leaving 15 bases between. The CDR3 bases are TGTGCCTGGGACAGGATCCTCCGCGGCTACACCTTC. Protein: CAWDRILRGYTF.